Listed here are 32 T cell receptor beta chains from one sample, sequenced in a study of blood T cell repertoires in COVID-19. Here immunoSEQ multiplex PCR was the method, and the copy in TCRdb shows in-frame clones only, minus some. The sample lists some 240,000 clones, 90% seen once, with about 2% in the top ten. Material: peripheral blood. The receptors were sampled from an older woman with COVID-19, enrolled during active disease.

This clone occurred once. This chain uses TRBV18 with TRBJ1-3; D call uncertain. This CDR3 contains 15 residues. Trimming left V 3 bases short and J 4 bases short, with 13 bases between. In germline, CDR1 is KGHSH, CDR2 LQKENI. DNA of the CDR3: TGTGCCAGCTCACCTCAACGCCAACAGGGAAACACCATATATTTT. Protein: CASSPQRQQGNTIYF.

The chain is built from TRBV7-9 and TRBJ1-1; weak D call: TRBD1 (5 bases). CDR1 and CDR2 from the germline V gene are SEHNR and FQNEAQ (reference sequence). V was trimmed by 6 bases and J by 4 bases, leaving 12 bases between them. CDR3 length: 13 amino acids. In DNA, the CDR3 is TGTGCCAGCAGGCGTGGGGCGCCCACTGAAGCTTTCTTT. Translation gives CASRRGAPTEAFF.

The CDR3 nucleotides are TGTGCCAGCAGTTTCGGGGACAAAGAGACCCAGTACTTC. It is translated as CASSFGDKETQYF. The J gene is TRBJ2-5, the V gene TRBV12-3 or TRBV12-4, with a possible D match to TRBD1 (6 bases). The CDR3 runs to 13 residues. The ends were cut back, 3 bases at V and 3 bases at J, with 8 bases in the middle.

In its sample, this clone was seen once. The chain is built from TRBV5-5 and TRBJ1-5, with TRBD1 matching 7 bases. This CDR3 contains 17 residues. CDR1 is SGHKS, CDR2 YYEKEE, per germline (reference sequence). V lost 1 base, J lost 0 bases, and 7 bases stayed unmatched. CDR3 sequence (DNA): TGTGCCAGCAGCTTGTCGCCGACAGGGCATAGCAATCAGCCCCAGCATTTT. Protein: CASSLSPTGHSNQPQHF.

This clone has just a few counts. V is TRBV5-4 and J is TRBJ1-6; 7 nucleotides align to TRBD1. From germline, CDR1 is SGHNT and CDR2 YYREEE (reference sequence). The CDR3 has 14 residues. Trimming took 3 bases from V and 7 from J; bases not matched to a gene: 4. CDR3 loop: CASSSPGQNSPLHF. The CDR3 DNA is TGTGCCAGCAGCTCTCCGGGACAGAATTCACCCCTCCACTTT. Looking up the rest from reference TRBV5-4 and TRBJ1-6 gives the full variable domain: ETGVTQSPTHLIKTRGQQVTLRCSSQSGHNTVSWYQQALGQGPQFIFQYYREEENGRGNFPPRFSGLQFPNYSSELNVNALELDDSALYLCASSSPGQNSPLHFGNGTRLTVT.

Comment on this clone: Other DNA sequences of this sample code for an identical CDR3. This CDR3 reads CASSQDRGAYNEQFF. The CDR3 DNA follows: TGCGCCAGCAGCCAAGACCGGGGGGCGTACAATGAGCAGTTCTTC. The rearrangement joins TRBV4-3 to TRBJ2-1; D is possibly TRBD2 (7 bases). CDR3 length: 15 amino acids. Germline V gene lookup returns CDR1 LGHNA and CDR2 YSLEER. Trimming left V 0 bases short and J 4 bases short, with 10 bases between.

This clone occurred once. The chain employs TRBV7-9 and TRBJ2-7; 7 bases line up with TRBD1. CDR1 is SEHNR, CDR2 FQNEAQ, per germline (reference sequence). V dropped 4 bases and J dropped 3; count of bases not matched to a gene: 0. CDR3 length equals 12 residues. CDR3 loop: CASSWDSYEQYF. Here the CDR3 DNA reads TGTGCCAGCAGCTGGGACAGCTACGAGCAGTACTTC.

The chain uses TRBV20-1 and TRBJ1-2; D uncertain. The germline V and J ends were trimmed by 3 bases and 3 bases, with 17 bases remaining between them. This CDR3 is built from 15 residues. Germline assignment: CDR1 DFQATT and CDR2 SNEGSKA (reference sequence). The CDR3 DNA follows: TGCAGTGCTAGTTTAGTCGGAGCCAACTACTATGGCTACACCTTC. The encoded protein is CSASLVGANYYGYTF.

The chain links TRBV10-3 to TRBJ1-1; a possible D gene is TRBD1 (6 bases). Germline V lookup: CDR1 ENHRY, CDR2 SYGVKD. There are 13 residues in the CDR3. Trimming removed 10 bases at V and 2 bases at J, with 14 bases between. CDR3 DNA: TGTGCCACAGGACAGATTATAAACACTGAAGCTTTCTTT. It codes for CATGQIINTEAFF.

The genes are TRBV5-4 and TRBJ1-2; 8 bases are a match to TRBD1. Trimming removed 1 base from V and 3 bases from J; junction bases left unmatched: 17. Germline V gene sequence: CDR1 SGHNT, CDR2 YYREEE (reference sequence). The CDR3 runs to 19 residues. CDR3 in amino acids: CASSLIGPFDRGFDYGYTF. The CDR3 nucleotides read TGTGCCAGCAGCTTGATCGGGCCTTTCGACAGGGGATTTGACTATGGCTACACCTTC.

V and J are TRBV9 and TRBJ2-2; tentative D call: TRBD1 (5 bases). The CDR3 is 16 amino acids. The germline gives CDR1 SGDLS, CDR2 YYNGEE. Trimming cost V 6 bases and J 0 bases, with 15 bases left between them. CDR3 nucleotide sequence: TGTGCCAGCATAGGCAGGGCGAACGCGAACACCGGGGAGCTGTTTTTT. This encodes CASIGRANANTGELFF.

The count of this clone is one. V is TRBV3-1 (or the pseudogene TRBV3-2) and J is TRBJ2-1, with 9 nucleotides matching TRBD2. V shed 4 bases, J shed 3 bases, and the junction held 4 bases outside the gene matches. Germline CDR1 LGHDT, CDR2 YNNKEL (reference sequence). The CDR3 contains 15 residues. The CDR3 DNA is TGTGCCAGCAGCCTCTCTAGCGGGGTCTACAATGAGCAGTTCTTC. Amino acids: CASSLSSGVYNEQFF.

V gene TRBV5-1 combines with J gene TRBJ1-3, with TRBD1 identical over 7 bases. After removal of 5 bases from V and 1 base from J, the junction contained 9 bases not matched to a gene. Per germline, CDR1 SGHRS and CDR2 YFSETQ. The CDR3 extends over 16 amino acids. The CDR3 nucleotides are TGCGCCAGCAGTTATCGACAGGGCTCTTCTGGAAACACCATATATTTT. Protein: CASSYRQGSSGNTIYF.

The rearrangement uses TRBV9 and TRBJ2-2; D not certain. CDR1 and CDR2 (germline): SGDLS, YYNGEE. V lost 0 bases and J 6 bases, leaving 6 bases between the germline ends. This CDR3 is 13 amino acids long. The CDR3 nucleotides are TGTGCCAGCAGCGTAGTTGGCTCCGGGGAGCTGTTTTTT. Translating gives CASSVVGSGELFF.

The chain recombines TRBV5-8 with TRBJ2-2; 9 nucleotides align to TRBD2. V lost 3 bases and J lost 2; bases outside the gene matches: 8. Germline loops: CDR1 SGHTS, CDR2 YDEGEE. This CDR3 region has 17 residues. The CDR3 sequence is CASSSRIAGANTGELFF. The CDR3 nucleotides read TGTGCCAGCAGCTCCAGGATAGCGGGGGCTAACACCGGGGAGCTGTTTTTT.

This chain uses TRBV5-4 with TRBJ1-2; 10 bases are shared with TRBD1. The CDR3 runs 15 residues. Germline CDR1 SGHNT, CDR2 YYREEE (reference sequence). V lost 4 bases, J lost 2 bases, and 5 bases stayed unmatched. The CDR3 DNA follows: TGTGCCAGCAGCCCTGGGACAGGGGAAAACTATGGCTACACCTTC. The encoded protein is CASSPGTGENYGYTF. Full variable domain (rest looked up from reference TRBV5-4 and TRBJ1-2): ETGVTQSPTHLIKTRGQQVTLRCSSQSGHNTVSWYQQALGQGPQFIFQYYREEENGRGNFPPRFSGLQFPNYSSELNVNALELDDSALYLCASSPGTGENYGYTFGSGTRLTVV.

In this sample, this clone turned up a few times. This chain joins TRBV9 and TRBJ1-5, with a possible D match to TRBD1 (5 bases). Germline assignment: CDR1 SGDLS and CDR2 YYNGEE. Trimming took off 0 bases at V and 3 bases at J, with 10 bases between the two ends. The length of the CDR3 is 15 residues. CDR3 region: CASSVEAGYNQPQHF. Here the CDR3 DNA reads TGTGCCAGCAGCGTAGAGGCAGGGTACAATCAGCCCCAGCATTTT.

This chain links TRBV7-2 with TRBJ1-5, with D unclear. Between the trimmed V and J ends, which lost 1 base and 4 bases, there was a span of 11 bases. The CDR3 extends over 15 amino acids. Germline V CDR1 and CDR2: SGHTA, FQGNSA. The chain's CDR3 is CASSLGLGGNQPQHF. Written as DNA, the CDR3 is TGTGCCAGCAGCTTAGGCTTGGGCGGGAATCAGCCCCAGCATTTT.

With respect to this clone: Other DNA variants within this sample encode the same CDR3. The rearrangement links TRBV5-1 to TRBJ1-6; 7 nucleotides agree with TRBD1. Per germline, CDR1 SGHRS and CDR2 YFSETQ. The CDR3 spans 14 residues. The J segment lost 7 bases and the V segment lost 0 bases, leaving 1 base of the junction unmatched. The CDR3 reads CASSLGQGNSPLHF. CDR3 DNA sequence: TGCGCCAGCAGCTTGGGACAGGGAAATTCACCCCTCCACTTT.

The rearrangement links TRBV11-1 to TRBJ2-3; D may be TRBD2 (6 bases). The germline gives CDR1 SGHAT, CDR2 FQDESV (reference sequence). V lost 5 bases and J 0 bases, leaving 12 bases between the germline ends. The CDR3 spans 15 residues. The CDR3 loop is CASSRRESSTDTQYF. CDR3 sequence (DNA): TGTGCCAGCAGCCGACGGGAGTCTAGCACAGATACGCAGTATTTT.

The CDR3 DNA reads as TGTGCCATCAGTGAGCCGACAGGGGGGAATGAGCAGTTCTTC. It translates to CAISEPTGGNEQFF. The chain joins TRBV10-3 to TRBJ2-1; 9 nucleotides align to TRBD1. CDR1 is ENHRY and CDR2 is SYGVKD in the germline V gene. The CDR3 is 14 residues long. V lost 2 bases and J lost 7; bases outside the gene matches: 3.

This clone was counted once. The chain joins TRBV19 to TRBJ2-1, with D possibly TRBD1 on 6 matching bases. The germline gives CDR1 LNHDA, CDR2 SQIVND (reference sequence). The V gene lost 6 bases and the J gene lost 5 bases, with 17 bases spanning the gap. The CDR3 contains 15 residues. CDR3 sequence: CASRLRGSNNNEQFF. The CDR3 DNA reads TGTGCCAGTAGACTCAGGGGCTCAAACAACAATGAGCAGTTCTTC.

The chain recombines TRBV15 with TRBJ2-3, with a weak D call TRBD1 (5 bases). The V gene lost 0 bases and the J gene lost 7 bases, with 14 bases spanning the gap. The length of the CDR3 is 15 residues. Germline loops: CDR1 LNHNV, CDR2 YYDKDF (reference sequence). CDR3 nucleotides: TGTGCCACCAGCAGAGAGGGGCTGAGTGGTTATACGCAGTATTTT. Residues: CATSREGLSGYTQYF.

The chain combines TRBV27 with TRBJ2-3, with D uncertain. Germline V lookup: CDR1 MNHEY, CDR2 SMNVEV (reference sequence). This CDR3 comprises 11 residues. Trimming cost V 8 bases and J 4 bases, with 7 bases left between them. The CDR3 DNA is TGTGCCAGCGTAGCCCCAGATACGCAGTATTTT. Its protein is CASVAPDTQYF.

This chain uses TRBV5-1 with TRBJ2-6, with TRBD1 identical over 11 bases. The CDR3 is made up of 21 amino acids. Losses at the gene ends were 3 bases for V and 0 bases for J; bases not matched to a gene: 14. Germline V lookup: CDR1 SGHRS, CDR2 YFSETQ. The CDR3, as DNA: TGCGCCAGCAGCTCCCATGGGTGGACAGGGGGCGCTGGCTCTGGGGCCAACGTCCTGACTTTC. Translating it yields CASSSHGWTGGAGSGANVLTF.

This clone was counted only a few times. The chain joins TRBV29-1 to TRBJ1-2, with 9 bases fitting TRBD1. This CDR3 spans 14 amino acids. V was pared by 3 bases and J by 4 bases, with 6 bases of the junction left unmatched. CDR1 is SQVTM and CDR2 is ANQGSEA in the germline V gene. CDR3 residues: CSVDPQGAVYGYTF. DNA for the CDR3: TGCAGCGTTGACCCACAGGGGGCGGTCTATGGCTACACCTTC.

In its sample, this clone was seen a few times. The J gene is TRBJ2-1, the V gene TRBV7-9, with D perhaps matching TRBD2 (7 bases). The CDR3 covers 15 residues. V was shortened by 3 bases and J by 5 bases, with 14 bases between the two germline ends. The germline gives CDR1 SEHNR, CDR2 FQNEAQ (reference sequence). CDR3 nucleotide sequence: TGTGCCAGCAGCTTCCGGGGGGCCCGCAACAATGAGCAGTTCTTC. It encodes CASSFRGARNNEQFF.

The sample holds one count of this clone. CDR3 coding DNA: TGTGCCAGCATGGACAGGGGGGTACACTATGGCTACACCTTC. Its protein product is CASMDRGVHYGYTF. V usage is TRBV6-5 and J usage is TRBJ1-2; 10 nucleotides agree with TRBD1. J gave up 3 bases and V 7 bases, and 5 bases lay outside the gene matches. In germline, CDR1 is MNHEY, CDR2 SVGAGI. The CDR3 length is 14 residues.

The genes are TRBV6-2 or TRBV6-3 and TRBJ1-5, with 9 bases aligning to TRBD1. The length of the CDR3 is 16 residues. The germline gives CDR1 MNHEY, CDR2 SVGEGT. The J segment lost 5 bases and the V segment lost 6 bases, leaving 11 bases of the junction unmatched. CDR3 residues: CASSKFARQGDQPQHF. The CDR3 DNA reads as TGTGCCAGCAGCAAGTTTGCCCGACAGGGGGATCAGCCCCAGCATTTT.

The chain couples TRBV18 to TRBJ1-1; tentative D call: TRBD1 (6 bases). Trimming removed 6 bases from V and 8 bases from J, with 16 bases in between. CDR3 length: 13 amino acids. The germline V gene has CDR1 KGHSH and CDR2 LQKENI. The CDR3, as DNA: TGTGCCAGCTCGCAGACAGGCAGTGGGGAAGCTTTCTTT. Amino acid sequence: CASSQTGSGEAFF.

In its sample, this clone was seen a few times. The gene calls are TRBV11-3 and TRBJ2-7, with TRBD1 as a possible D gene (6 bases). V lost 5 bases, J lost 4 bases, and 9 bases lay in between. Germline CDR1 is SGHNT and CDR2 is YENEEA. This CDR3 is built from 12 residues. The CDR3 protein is CASSVTGYEQYF. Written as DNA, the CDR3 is TGTGCCAGCAGCGTTACAGGGTACGAGCAGTACTTC.

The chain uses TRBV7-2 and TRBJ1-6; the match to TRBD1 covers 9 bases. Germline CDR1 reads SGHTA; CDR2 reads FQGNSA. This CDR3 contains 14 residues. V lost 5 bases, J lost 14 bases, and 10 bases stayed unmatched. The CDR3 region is CASSPWTGASALHF. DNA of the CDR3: TGTGCCAGCAGCCCATGGACAGGGGCATCGGCCCTCCACTTT.